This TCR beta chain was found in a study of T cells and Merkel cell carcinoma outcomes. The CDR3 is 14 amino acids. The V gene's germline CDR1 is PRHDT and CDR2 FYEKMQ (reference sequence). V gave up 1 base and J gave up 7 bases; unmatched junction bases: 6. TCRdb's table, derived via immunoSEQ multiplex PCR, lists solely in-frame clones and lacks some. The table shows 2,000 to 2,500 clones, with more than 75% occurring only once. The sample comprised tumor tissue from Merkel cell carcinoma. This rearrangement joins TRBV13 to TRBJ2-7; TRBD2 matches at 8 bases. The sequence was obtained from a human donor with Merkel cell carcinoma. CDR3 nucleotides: TGTGCCAGCAGCTTAGCGGGGGGGCCGGAGGAGCAGTACTTC. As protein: CASSLAGGPEEQYF.